The rows below give T cell receptor beta chains drawn from one sample of a study of OX40 agonist ivuxolimab in advanced cancers. Generated by immunoSEQ multiplex PCR, the TCRdb table keeps only in-frame clones and is missing some. The sample includes roughly 68,000 clones, 86% of them seen just once. The sample was CD4+ or CD8+ T cells sorted from blood, taken in a trial of the OX40 agonist ivuxolimab. These receptor sequences come from an adult with an advanced solid tumor such as melanoma, head and neck, liver or kidney cancer. The CDR3 runs from the conserved cysteine through the conserved F or W. A D gene is named only where the DNA matches it firmly. Size values are once, few and many counts, or a class for expanded clones, and some rows have none.

TRBJ1-5,.,TRBV5-4,.,TGTGCCAGCACAGCCGCGGGGAGCAATCAGCCCCAGCATTTT,CASTAAGSNQPQHF
TRBJ2-2,TRBD1,TRBV7-8,.,TGTGCCAGCAGCTTCGGACCGCGACAGGGACGGTCCGGGGAGCTGTTTTTT,CASSFGPRQGRSGELFF
TRBJ2-1,.,TRBV6-5,.,TGTGCCAGCAGTTACTCGAATAGCCGGCCAAATGAGCAGTTCTTC,CASSYSNSRPNEQFF
TRBJ1-1,.,TRBV30,few,TGTGCCTGGATCTCTTTCAGTCGTTATGGCGCTTTCTTT,CAWISFSRYGAFF
TRBJ2-3,TRBD2,TRBV6-1,.,TGTGCCAGCAGTCTTAGCGGGGGGCACACAGATACGCAGTATTTT,CASSLSGGHTDTQYF
TRBJ2-2,.,TRBV5-1,.,TGCGCCAGCAGCTTGGTCCCCGGGGAGCTGTTTTTT,CASSLVPGELFF
TRBJ1-1,.,TRBV2,.,TGTGCCAGCAGTGAAGCGCTTCGGGGTCGGGTGATCACTGAAGCTTTCTTT,CASSEALRGRVITEAFF
TRBJ2-4,TRBD1,TRBV5-6,.,TGTGCCAGCAGCTACCGGGACAGGAATGACATTCAGTACTTC,CASSYRDRNDIQYF
TRBJ2-5,.,TRBV5-5,.,TGTGCCAGCAGCCCGGCTGGGCAGGTCTCAGAGACCCAGTACTTC,CASSPAGQVSETQYF
TRBJ1-1,TRBD1,TRBV7-2,.,TGTGCCAGCAGCTCGGCCCCTCAGGGGGCGGGAACTGAAGCTTTCTTT,CASSSAPQGAGTEAFF
TRBJ1-5,.,TRBV7-2,once,TGTGCCAGCAGCTTAGTAGGGCCGGGGAATCAGCCCCAGCATTTT,CASSLVGPGNQPQHF
TRBJ1-1,.,TRBV30,.,TGTGCCTGGAAAAGGGGAGATACTGAAGCTTTCTTT,CAWKRGDTEAFF
TRBJ2-5,.,TRBV11-3,once,TGTGCCAGCAGTCCAGGACAGCCCCAAGAGACCCAGTACTTC,CASSPGQPQETQYF
TRBJ1-5,.,TRBV12-5,.,TGTGCTAGTGGTTTTGGGGAGCCCAATCAGCCCCAGCATTTT,CASGFGEPNQPQHF
TRBJ2-5,.,TRBV6-6,.,TGTGCCAGCAGTTACTCAGGACGCCGAGAGACCCAGTACTTC,CASSYSGRRETQYF
TRBJ2-2,.,TRBV7-6,.,TGTGCCAGCAGCTTGATCTCTGGGGAGCTGTTTTTT,CASSLISGELFF
TRBJ2-5,.,TRBV4-2,.,TGTGCCAGCAGCTGGGCAGGCGAAGAGACCCAGTACTTC,CASSWAGEETQYF
TRBJ1-5,.,TRBV5-1,.,TGCGCCAGCACTGGAGGGGACGGTCAGCCCCAGCATTTT,CASTGGDGQPQHF